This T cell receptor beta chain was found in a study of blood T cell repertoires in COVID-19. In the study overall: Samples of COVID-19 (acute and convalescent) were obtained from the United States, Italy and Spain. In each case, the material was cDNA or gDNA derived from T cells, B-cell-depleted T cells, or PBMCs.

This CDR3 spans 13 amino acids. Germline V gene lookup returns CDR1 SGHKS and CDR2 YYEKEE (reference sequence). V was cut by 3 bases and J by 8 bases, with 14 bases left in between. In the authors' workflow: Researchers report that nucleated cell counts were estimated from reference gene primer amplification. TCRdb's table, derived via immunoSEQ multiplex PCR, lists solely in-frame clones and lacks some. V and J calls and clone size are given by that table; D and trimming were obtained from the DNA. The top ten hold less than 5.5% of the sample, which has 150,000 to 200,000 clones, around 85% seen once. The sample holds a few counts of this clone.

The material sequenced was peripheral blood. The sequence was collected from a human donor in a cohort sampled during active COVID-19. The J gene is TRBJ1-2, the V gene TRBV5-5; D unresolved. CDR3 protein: CASSSGSPGGYTF. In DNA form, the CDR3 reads TGTGCCAGCAGCTCCGGAAGCCCCGGGGGCTACACCTTC.